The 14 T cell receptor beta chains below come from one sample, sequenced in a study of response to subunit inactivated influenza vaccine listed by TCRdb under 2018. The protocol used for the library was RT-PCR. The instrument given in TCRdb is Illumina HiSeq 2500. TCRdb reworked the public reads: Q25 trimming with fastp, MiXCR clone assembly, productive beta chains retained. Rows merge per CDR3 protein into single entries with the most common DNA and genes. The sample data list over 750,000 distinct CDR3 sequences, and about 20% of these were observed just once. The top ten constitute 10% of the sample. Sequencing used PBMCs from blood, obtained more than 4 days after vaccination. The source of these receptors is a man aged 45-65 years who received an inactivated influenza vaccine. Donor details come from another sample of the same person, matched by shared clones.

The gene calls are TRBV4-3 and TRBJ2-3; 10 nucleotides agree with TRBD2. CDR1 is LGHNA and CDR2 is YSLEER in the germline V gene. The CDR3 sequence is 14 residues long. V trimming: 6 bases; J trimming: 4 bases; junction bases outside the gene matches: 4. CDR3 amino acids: CASRDSGRSDTQYF. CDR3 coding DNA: TGCGCCAGCAGGGATAGCGGGAGGTCAGATACGCAGTATTTT.

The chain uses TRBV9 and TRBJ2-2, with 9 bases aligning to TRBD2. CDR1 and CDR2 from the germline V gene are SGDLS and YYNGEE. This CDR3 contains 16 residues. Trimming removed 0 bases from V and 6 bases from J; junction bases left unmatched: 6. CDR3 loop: CASSVAGGRVAGELFF. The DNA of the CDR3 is TGTGCCAGCAGCGTAGCTGGCGGGAGGGTGGCCGGGGAGCTGTTTTTT.

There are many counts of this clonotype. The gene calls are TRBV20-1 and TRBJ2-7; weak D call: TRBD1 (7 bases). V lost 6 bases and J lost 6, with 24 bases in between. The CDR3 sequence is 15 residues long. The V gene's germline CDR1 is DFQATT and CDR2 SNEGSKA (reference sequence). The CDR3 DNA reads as TGCAGTGCCACTAGAGAGTGGGGGGACAGCCCCGAGCAGTACTTC. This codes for CSATREWGDSPEQYF.

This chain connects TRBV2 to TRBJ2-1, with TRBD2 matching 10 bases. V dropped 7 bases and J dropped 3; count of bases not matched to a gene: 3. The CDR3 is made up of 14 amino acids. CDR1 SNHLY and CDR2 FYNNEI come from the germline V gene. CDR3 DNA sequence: TGTGCCAGCATGTGGACTAGCGGCTACAATGAGCAGTTCTTC. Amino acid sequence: CASMWTSGYNEQFF. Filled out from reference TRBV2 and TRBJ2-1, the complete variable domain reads EPEVTQTPSHQVTQMGQEVILRCVPISNHLYFYWYRQILGQKVEFLVSFYNNEISEKSEIFDDQFSVERPDGSNFTLKIRSTKLEDSAMYFCASMWTSGYNEQFFGPGTRLTVL.

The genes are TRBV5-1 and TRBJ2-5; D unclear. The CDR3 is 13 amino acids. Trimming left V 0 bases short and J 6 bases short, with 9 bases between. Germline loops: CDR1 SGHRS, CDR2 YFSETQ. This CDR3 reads CASSLEGSKTQYF. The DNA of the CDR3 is TGCGCCAGCAGCTTGGAAGGATCGAAGACCCAGTACTTC.

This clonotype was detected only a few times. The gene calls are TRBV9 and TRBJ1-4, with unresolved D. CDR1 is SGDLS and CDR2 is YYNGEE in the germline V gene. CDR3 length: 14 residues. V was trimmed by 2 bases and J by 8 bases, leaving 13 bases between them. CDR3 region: CASSVFGTGEKLFF. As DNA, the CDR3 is TGTGCCAGCAGCGTTTTCGGAACTGGGGAAAAACTGTTTTTT.

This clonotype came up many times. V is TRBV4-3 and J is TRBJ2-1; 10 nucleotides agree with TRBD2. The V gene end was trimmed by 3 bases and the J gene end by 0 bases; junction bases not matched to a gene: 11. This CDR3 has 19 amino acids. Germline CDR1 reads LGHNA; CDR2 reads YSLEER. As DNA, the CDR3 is TGCGCCAGCAGCCAGCTAGCGGGGGCCGAATTTAGCTCCTACAATGAGCAGTTCTTC. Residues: CASSQLAGAEFSSYNEQFF.

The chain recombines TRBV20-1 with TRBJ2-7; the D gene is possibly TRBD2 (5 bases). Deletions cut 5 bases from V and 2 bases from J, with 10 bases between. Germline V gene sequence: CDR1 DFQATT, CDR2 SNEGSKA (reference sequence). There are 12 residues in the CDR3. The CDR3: CSASGFAYEQYF. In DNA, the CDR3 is TGCAGTGCTTCGGGGTTCGCCTACGAGCAGTACTTC.

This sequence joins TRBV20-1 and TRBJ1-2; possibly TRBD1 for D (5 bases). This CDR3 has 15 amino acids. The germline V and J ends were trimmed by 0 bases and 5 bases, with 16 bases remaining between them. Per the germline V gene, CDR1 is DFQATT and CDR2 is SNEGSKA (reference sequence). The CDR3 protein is CSARDRGTARYGYTF. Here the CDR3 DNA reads TGCAGTGCTAGAGATCGGGGGACTGCCCGATATGGCTACACCTTC.

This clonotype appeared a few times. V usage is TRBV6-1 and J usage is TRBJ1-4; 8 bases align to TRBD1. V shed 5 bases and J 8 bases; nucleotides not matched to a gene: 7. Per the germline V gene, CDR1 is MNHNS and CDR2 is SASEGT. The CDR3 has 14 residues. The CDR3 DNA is TGTGCCAGCAGTCGGACAGGGATGACGGAAAAACTGTTTTTT. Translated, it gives CASSRTGMTEKLFF.

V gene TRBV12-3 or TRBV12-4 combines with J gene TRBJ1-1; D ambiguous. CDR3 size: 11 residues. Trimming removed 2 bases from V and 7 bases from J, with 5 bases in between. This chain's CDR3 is CASSLRNEAFF. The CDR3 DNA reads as TGTGCCAGCAGTTTACGGAATGAAGCTTTCTTT.

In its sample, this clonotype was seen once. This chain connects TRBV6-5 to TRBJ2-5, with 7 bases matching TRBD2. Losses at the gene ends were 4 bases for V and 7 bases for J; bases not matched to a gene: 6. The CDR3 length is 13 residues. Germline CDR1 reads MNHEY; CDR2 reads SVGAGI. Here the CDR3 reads CASSWGGETTQYF. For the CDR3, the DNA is TGTGCCAGCAGTTGGGGGGGAGAAACGACCCAGTACTTC.

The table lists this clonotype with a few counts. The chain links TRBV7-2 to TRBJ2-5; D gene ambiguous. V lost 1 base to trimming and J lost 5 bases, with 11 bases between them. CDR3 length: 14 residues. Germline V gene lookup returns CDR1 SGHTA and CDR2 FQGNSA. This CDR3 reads CASSLGGLVETQYF. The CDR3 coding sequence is TGTGCCAGCAGCTTAGGTGGGCTGGTGGAGACCCAGTACTTC.

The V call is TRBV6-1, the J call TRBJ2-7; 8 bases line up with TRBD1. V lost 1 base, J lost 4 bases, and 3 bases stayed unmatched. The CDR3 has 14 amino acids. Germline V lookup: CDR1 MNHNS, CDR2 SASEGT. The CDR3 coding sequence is TGTGCCAGCAGTGAAGGGACAGGGTGGTACGAGCAGTACTTC. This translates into CASSEGTGWYEQYF.